This T cell receptor beta chain comes out of a study of shared clonotypes between healthy human individuals. For the study at large: The donors, two women and three men, were aged 18 to 49. Findings and caveats of the study: Clonotypes shared by all four sorted-subset donors had higher generation probabilities than non-shared clonotypes.

CDR3 length: 14 residues. V was clipped by 1 base and J by 13 bases, with 19 bases between them. CDR1 SGHRS and CDR2 YFSETQ come from the germline V gene. Sequencing used immunoSEQ multiplex PCR; TCRdb keeps in-frame clones, though not all of them. The data contain roughly 1 million clones, around 74% of them seen just once; the ten biggest clones take up roughly 1.4%. A word on this clone: Antigen: not known.

The receptor was derived from a man between 18 and 29 years old in good health. The sample was memory CD4+ T cells sorted from blood. Subset specified: CD45RA-negative fraction. V usage is TRBV5-1 and J usage is TRBJ2-3, with D perhaps given as TRBD1 or TRBD2 (6 bases each). The CDR3 sequence: CASSLMEGQGRKYF. CDR3 nucleotides: TGCGCCAGCAGCTTGATGGAGGGTCAGGGGCGTAAGTATTTT.